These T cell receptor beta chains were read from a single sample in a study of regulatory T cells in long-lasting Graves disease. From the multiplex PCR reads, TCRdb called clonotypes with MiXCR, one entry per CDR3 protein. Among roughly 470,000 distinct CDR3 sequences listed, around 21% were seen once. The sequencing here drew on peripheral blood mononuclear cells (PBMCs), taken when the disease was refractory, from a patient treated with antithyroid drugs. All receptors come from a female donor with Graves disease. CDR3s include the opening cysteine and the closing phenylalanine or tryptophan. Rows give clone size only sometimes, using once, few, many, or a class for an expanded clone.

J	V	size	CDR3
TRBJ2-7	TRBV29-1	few	CSVKFVDYPYEQYF
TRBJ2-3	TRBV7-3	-	CASNYGVTDTQYF
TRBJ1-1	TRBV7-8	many	CASSLDVRANTEAFF
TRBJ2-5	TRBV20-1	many	CSASPEETQYF
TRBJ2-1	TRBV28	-	CASSFLGEHNEQFF
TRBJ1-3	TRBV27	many	CASVSSGNTIYF
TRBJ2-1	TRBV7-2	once	CASSLYTGMGYNEQFF
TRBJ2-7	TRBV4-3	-	CASSQDPGIGYEQYF
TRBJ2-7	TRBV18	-	CASSPETGTTEQYF
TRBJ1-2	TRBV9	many	CASSVGRGGYTF
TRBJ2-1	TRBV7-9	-	CASSYGTSGSFREQFF
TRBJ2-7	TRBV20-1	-	CSARTGATLYEQYF
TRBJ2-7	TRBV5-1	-	CASSYGTSGRGYEQYF
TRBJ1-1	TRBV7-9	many	CASSDGTGGTEAFF
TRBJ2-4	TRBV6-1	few	CASSDRGGTLAKNIQYF
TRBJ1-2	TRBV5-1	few	CASSDGSAIRNGYTF
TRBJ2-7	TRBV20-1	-	CSARDLSGLGTSYEQYF
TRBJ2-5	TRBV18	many	CASSPETLQETQYF
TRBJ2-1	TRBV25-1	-	CASSEDRGPMGFYNEQFF
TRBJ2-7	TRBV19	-	CASTDSRGSEQYF
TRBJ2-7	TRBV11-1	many	CASSLTTTTQQYF
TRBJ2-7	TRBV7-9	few	CASSIQRGRYEQYF
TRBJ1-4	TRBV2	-	CASSFSRANGKLFF
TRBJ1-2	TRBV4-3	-	CASSQDEGYGYTF
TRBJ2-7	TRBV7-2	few	CASSLAKGKTGVTYEQYF
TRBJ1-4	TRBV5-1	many	CASSRDSTTNEKLFF
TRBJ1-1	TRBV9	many	CASSVGRNTEAFF
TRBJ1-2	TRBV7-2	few	CASSPHAAGGYGYTF
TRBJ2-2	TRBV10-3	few	CAISDKSTGELFF
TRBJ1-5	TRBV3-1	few	CASSQDMVPSQPQHF
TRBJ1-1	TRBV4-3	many	CASSRQLGNTEAFF
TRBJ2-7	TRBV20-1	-	CSARPGIYEQYF
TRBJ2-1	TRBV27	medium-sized	CASSPQGAVYYNEQFF
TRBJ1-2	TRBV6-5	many	CASSYSVDYGYTF
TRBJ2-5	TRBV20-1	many	CSAPINHMAQYF
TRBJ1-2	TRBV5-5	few	CASSPRAEIYGYTF
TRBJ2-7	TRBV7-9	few	CASSSLDRGPYEQYF
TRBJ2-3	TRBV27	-	CASSASPGTGAHTQYF
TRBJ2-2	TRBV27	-	CASRQTGGTGELFF
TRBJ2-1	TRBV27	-	CASILSAHDNNNEQFF
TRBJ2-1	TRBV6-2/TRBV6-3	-	CASSASRFYEQFF
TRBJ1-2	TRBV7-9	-	CASSLQGVNYGYTF
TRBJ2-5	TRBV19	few	CASSDRDRGRLQETQYF
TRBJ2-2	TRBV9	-	CASSVAGDGGELFF
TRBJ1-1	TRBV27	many	CASNRQGAGTEAFF
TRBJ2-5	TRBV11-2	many	CASSFYQGVIETQYF
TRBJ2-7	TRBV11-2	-	CASSLFTLTSGSAEQYF
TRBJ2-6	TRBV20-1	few	CSAASWRGANVLTF
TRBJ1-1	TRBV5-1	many	CASSQTGVRGTEAFF
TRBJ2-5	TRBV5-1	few	CASSMREGVETQYF
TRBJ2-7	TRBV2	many	CASSGHGGESYEQYF
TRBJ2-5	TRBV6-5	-	CASSYSPGAERETQYF
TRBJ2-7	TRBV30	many	CAWNREYF
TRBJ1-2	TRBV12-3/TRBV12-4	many	CASSLAGAGGANYGYTF